The present TCR beta chain was sequenced within a study of shared clonotypes between healthy human individuals. Study-level results: Non-shared clonotypes showed lower generation probabilities than clonotypes common to all four donors. It was only blood that was sampled, and tissue repertoires likely differ.

J was trimmed by 7 bases and V by 7 bases; bases with no gene match: 6. Germline CDR1 reads WSHSY; CDR2 reads SAAADI. This CDR3 comprises 15 residues. Sorted-subset replicate PCR reactions were performed with about 200 ng DNA, corresponding to tens of thousands of T cell genomes. Profiling relied on immunoSEQ multiplex PCR, and the TCRdb table lists in-frame clones only, not all of them. In the table there are about 680,000 clones, around three quarters of which are singletons. Each of the donors was a healthy adult who was HIV-negative and had not had a recent acute infection or vaccination. A word on this clone: Antigen unknown.

Material for sequencing was memory CD4+ T cells sorted from blood. The subset denotes: CD45RA-negative fraction. The V gene is TRBV10-2, the J gene TRBJ2-2; 13 bases are shared with TRBD2. The receptor was isolated from a woman aged 25-40 years in good health. CDR3 DNA sequence: TGCGCCAGCACTGGACTAGCGGGAGAGCTCGGGGAGCTGTTTTTT. Its protein product is CASTGLAGELGELFF.